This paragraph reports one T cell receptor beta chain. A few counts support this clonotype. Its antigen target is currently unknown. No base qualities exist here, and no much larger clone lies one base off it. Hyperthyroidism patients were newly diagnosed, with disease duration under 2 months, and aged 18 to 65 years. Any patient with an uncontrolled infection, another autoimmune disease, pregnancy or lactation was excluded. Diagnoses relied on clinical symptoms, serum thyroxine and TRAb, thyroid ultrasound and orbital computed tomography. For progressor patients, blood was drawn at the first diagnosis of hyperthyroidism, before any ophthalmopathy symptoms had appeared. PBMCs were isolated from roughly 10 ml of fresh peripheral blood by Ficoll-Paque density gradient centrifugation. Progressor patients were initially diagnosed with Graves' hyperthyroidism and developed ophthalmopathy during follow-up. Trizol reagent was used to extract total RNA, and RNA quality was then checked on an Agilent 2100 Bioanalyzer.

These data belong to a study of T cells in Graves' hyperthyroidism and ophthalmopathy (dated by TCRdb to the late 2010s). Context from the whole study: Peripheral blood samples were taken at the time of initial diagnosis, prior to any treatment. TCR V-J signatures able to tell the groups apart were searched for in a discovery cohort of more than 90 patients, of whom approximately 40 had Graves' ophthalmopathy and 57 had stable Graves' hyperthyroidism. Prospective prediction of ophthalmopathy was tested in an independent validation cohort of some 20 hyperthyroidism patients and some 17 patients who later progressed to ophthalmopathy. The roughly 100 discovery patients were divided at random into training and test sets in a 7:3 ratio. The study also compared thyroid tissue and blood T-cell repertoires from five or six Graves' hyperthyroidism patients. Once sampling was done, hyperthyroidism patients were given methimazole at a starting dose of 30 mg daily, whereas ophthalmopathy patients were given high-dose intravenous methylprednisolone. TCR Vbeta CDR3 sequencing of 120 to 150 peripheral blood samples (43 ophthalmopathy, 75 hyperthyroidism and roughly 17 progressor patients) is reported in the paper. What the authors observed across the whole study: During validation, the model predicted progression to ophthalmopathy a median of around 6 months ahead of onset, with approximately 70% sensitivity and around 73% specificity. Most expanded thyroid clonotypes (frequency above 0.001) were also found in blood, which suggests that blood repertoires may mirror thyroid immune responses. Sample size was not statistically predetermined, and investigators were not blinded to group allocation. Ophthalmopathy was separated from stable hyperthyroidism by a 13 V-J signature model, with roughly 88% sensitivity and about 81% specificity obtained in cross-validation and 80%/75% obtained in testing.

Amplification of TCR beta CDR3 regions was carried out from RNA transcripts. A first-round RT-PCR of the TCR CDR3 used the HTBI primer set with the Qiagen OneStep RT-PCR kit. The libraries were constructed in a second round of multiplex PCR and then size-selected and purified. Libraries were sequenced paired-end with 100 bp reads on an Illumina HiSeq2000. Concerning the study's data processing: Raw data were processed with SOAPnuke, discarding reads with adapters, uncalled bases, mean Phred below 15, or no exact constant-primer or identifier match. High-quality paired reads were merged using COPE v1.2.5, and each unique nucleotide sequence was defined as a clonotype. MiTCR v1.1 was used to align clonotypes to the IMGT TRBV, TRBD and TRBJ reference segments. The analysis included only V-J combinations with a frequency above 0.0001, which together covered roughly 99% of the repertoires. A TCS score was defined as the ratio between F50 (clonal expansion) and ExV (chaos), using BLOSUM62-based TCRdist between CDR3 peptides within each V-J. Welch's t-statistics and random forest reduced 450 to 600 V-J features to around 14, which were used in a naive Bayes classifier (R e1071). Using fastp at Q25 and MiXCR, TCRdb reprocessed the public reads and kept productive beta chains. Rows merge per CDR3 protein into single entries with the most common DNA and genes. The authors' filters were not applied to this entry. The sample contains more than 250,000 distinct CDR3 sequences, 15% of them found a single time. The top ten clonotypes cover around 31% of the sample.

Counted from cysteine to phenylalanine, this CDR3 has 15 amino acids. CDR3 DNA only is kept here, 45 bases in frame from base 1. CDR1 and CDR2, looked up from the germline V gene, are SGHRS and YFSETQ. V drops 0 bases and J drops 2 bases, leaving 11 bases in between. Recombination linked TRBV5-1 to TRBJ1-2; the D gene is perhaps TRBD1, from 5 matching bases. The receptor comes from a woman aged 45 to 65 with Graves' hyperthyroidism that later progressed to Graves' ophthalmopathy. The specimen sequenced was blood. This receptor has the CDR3 CASSLDGRGNYGYTF. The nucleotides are TGCGCCAGCAGCTTGGACGGACGGGGGAACTATGGCTACACCTTC.